This is a list of T cell receptor beta chains from one sample in a study of blood T cell repertoires in COVID-19. Using immunoSEQ multiplex PCR, the repertoire was profiled, and TCRdb retains in-frame clones only, with some absent. The table includes about 200,000 clones, over 80% detected once. Source material: peripheral blood. Receptors originate from a woman aged 55-70 years with COVID-19, enrolled during active disease. The CDR3 runs from the conserved cysteine through the conserved F or W. The D gene is left open where the match is weak. Not all rows give a size; the values are once, few, many and, for expanded clones, a class.

V,D,size,J,DNA,CDR3
TRBV3-1/TRBV3-2,TRBD1,NA,TRBJ1-2,TGTGCCAGCAGCCAACAGGGGGCCATGAACTATGGCTACACCTTC,CASSQQGAMNYGYTF
TRBV15,TRBD2,NA,TRBJ2-2,TGTGCCACCAGACTAGCGAACGGGGAGCTGTTTTTT,CATRLANGELFF
TRBV24-1,NA,NA,TRBJ1-5,TGTGCCACCAGTGACCCACGGGGAGGGAACAATCAGCCCCAGCATTTT,CATSDPRGGNNQPQHF
TRBV27,TRBD2,NA,TRBJ2-1,TGTGCCAGCAGTTTATTCGCTAGCGGCAGCTCCTACAATGAGCAGTTCTTC,CASSLFASGSSYNEQFF
TRBV19,NA,NA,TRBJ1-1,TGTGCCAGTATGGTGGACAGAGTCACTGAAGCTTTCTTT,CASMVDRVTEAFF
TRBV7-9,NA,NA,TRBJ2-3,TGTGCCAGCAGTCAACTACCCGGGACTCCTACAGATACGCAGTATTTT,CASSQLPGTPTDTQYF
TRBV7-2,TRBD1,once,TRBJ2-1,TGTGCCAGCAGCTTCAACCGGGACAGGGGGTTTAATGAGCAGTTCTTC,CASSFNRDRGFNEQFF
TRBV28,TRBD1,NA,TRBJ1-2,TGTGCCAGCAGTTTATCCGGACAGGGGAGGAGGAGTGGCTACACCTTC,CASSLSGQGRRSGYTF
TRBV28,TRBD1,NA,TRBJ2-4,TGTGCCAGCAGTATCCCGACAGGGGCCAAAAACATTCAGTACTTC,CASSIPTGAKNIQYF
TRBV5-5,TRBD1,NA,TRBJ2-1,TGTGCCAGCAGCTTGGGAACAGGGGGGAATGAGCAGTTCTTC,CASSLGTGGNEQFF
TRBV4-1,NA,NA,TRBJ1-4,TGCGCCAGCAGCCAAGGCAGGCACGAAAAACTGTTTTTT,CASSQGRHEKLFF
TRBV7-2,NA,NA,TRBJ1-1,TGTGCCAGCAGCTTCGGGGACTCCACTGAAGCTTTCTTT,CASSFGDSTEAFF
TRBV29-1,TRBD1,NA,TRBJ1-1,TGCAGCGTTGAAATGACAGGGGAGGACACTGAAGCTTTCTTT,CSVEMTGEDTEAFF
TRBV28,NA,NA,TRBJ1-5,TGTGCCAGCAGTTCCCCCGGGTTGTCCCCAAGCAATCAGCCCCAGCATTTT,CASSSPGLSPSNQPQHF
TRBV4-2,NA,NA,TRBJ1-5,TGTGCCAGCAGTCTAACCTTAACGGGGCAGGGGCATCAGCCCCAGCATTTT,CASSLTLTGQGHQPQHF